This T cell receptor (beta chain) was captured by sequencing in a study of T-cell memory formation after mild COVID-19. Notes on the study in general: Confirmation of SARS-CoV-2 specificity was lacking for second-wave clones peaking day 37. Within pre-infection memory, some responding clones were found, suggesting cross-reactive memory joined.

5'RACE with constant-segment primers yielded barcoded, UMI-tagged TCR alpha and TCR beta cDNA libraries. MiXCR was run by TCRdb on the 5' RACE reads, yielding one entry per CDR3 protein. There are 40,000 to 55,000 distinct CDR3 sequences in the sample; about 7.1% occur only once, and 1.4% to 1.5% lies in the top ten. In regard to this clonotype: What it binds is unknown.

The sequenced sample was PBMCs or a T cell subset sorted from them (not recorded which). This sequence originates from a man younger than 30 who had mild COVID-19 (a few samples of this study predate the infection). Cell type and time point are not known.

The CDR3 DNA reads TGTGCCAGCAGTTCACCGGGACAGGGAAGTGGTGAAGCTTTCTTT. This encodes CASSSPGQGSGEAFF. The V call is TRBV28, the J call TRBJ1-1, with 9 nucleotides matching TRBD1. Germline CDR1 reads MDHEN; CDR2 reads SYDVKM. Trimming cost V 4 bases and J 7 bases; bases outside gene matches: 10. The CDR3 consists of 15 residues.